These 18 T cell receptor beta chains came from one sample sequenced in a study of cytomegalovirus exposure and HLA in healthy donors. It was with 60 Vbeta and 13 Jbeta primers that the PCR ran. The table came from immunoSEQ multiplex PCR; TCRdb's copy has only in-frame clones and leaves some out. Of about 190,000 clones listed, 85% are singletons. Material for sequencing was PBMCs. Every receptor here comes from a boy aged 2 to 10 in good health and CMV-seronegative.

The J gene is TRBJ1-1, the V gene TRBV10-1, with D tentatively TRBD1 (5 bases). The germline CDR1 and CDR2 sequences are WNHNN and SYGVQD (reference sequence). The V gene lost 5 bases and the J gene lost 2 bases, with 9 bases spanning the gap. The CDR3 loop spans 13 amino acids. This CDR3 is CASSWQGNTEAFF. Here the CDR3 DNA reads TGCGCCAGCAGTTGGCAGGGCAACACTGAAGCTTTCTTT.

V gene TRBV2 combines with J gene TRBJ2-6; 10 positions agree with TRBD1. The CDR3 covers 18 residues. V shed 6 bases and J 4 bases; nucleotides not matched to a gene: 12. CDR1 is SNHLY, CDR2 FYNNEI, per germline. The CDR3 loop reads CASRYLTGGAAGANVLTF. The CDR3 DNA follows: TGTGCCAGCAGGTATTTGACAGGGGGCGCCGCGGGGGCCAACGTCCTGACTTTC.

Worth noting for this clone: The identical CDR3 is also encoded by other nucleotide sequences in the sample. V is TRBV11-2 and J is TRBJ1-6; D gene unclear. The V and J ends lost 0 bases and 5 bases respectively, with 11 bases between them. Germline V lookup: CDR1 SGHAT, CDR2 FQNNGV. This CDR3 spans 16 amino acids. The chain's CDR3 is CASSLELGQDNSPLHF. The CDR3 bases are TGTGCCAGCAGCTTAGAACTAGGGCAGGATAATTCACCCCTCCACTTT.

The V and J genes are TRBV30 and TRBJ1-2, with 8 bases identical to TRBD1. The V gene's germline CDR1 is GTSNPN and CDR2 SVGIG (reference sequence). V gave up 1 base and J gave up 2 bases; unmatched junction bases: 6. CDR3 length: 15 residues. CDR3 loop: CAWSAWTGPNYGYTF. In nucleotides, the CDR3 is TGTGCCTGGAGTGCGTGGACAGGGCCCAACTATGGCTACACCTTC.

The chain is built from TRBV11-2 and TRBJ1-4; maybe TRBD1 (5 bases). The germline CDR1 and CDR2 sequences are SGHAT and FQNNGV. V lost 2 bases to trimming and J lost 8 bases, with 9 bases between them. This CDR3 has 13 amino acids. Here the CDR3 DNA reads TGTGCCAGCAGCTTAAGACAGTCCGAAAAACTGTTTTTT. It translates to CASSLRQSEKLFF. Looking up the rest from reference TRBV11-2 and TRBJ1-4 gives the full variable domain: EAGVAQSPRYKIIEKRQSVAFWCNPISGHATLYWYQQILGQGPKLLIQFQNNGVVDDSQLPKDRFSAERLKGVDSTLKIQPAKLEDSAVYLCASSLRQSEKLFFGSGTQLSVL.

CDR3 nucleotide sequence: TGTGCCAGCACCCCCAGGAGGGCTCCGTCCTACGAGCAGTACTTC. Its translation is CASTPRRAPSYEQYF. The J gene is TRBJ2-7, the V gene TRBV11-2; a weak D match, TRBD2 (6 bases). CDR3 length: 15 amino acids. Deletions cut 7 bases from V and 1 base from J, with 17 bases between. Germline CDR1 is SGHAT and CDR2 is FQNNGV.

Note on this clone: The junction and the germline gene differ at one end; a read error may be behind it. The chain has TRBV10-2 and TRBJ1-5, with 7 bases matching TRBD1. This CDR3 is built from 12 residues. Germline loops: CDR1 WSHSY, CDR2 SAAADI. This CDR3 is CASSESDRPRAF. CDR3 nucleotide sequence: TGCGCCAGCAGTGAGTCGGACAGGCCTCGGGCCTTT.

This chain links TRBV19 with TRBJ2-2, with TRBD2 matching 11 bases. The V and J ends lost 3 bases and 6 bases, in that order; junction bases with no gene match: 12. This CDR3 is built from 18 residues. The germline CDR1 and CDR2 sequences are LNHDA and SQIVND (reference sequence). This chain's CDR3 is CASSIFFSGRALSGELFF. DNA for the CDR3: TGTGCCAGTAGTATCTTTTTTAGCGGGAGGGCCTTGTCCGGGGAGCTGTTTTTT.

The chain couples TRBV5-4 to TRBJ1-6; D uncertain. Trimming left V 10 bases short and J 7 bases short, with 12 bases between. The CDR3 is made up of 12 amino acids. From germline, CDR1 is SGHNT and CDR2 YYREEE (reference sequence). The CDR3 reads CASTVPNSPLHF. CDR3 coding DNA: TGTGCCTCTACCGTGCCGAATTCACCCCTCCACTTT.

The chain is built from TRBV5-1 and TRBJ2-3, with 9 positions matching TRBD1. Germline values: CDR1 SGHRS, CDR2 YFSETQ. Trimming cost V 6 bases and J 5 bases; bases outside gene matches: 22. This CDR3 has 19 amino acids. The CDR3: CASNRQPYRDRVLRDTQYF. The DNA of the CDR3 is TGCGCCAGCAACCGCCAACCCTACCGGGACAGGGTTTTAAGAGATACGCAGTATTTT.

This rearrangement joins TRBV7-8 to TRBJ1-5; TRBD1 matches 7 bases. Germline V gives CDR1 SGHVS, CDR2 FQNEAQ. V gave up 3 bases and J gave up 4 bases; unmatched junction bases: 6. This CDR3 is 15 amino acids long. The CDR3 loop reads CASSFPGQVNQPQHF. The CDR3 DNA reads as TGTGCCAGCAGCTTTCCCGGACAGGTTAATCAGCCCCAGCATTTT.

CDR3 amino acids: CASSQTGEYNEQFF. The CDR3 coding sequence is TGTGCCAGCAGTCAAACAGGGGAATACAATGAGCAGTTCTTC. The chain recombines TRBV6-4 with TRBJ2-1; 7 bases are shared with TRBD1. V dropped 5 bases and J dropped 4; count of bases not matched to a gene: 5. Germline V lookup: CDR1 MRHNA, CDR2 SNTAGT. The CDR3 loop spans 14 amino acids.

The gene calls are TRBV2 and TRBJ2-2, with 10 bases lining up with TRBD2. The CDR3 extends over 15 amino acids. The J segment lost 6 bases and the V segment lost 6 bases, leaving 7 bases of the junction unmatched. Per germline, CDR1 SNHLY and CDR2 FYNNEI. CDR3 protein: CASRLKREGPGELFF. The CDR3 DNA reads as TGTGCCAGCAGACTAAAGCGGGAGGGTCCCGGGGAGCTGTTTTTT. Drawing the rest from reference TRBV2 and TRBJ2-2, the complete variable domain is EPEVTQTPSHQVTQMGQEVILRCVPISNHLYFYWYRQILGQKVEFLVSFYNNEISEKSEIFDDQFSVERPDGSNFTLKIRSTKLEDSAMYFCASRLKREGPGELFFGEGSRLTVL.

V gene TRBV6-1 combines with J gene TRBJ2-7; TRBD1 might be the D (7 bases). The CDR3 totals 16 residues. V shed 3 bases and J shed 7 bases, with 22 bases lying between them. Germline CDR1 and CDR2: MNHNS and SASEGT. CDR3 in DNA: TGTGCCAGCAGTGACCTCAGGGGGGAGACCCCTTGGGAGCAGTACTTC. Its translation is CASSDLRGETPWEQYF.

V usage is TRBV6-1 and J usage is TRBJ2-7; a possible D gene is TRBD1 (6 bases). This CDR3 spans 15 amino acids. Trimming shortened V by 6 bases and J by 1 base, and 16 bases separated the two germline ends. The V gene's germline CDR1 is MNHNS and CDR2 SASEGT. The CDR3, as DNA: TGTGCCAGCAGCGCCCAGGGGAACCCTTCCTACGAGCAGTACTTC. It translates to CASSAQGNPSYEQYF.

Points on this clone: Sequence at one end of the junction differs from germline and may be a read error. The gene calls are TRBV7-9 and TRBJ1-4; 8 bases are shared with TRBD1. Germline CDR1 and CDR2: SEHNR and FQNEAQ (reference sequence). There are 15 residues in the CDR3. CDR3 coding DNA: TGTTCCAGCAGCCCGCGGACAGGGTGGGGGGGAAAACTGTTTTTT. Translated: CSSSPRTGWGGKLFF.

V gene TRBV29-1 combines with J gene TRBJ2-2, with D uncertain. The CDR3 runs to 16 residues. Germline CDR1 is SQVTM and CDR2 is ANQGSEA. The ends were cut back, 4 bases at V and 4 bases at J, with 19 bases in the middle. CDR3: CSVAYGSSLTTGELFF. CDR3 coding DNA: TGCAGCGTTGCCTACGGGTCCTCCCTCACCACCGGGGAGCTGTTTTTT.

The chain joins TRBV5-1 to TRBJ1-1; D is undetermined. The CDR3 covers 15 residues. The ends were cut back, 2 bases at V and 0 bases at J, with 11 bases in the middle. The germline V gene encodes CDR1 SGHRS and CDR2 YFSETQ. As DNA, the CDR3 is TGCGCCAGCAGCTTTGTGTTCGGTATGAACACTGAAGCTTTCTTT. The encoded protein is CASSFVFGMNTEAFF.